The present T cell receptor (beta chain) was sequenced within a study of T cell responses to AZD1222 COVID-19 vaccine. Study conclusions and caveats: Scientists sampled the repertoires only once the peak T cell response had passed. Clonal diversity was possibly underestimated, and the donors were mostly white British, with more females. Spike was spanned by vaccine-associated CD4 TCRs, with dominance at 160-218 and 743-854. Nearly half of unique spike-specific TCRs reportedly avoided B.1.351 and B.1.1.7 mutated regions.

On this clone: Antigen specificity is unknown.

Clones were read by immunoSEQ multiplex PCR, and TCRdb kept only the in-frame ones, dropping some. This table has 120,000 or so clones, around 84% appearing once. The receptor's source is an adult who received the AZD1222 COVID-19 vaccine. Here the sequenced sample was peripheral blood, taken 28 days after the second AZD1222 dose.

CDR3: CASSQDWQAATNEKLFF. The CDR3 nucleotides read TGCGCCAGCAGCCAAGACTGGCAGGCGGCAACTAATGAAAAACTGTTTTTT. The chain employs TRBV4-3 and TRBJ1-4, with D unclear. The germline V gene encodes CDR1 LGHNA and CDR2 YSLEER. The CDR3 is made up of 17 amino acids. V gave up 0 bases and J gave up 0 bases, with 11 bases separating them.